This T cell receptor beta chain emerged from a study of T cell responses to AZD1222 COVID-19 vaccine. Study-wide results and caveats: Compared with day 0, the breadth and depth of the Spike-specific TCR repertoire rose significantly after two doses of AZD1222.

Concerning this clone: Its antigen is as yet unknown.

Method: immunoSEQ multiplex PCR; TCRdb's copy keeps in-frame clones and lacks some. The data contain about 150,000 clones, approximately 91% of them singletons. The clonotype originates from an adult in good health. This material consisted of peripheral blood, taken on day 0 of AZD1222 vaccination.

The CDR3 sequence: CASSIVSAEKLFF. The CDR3, as DNA: TGTGCCAGTAGTATTGTCAGTGCCGAAAAACTGTTTTTT. The chain uses TRBV19 and TRBJ1-4; D is ambiguous. V was cut by 3 bases and J by 8 bases, with 10 bases left in between. Germline V gives CDR1 LNHDA, CDR2 SQIVND (reference sequence). The CDR3 spans 13 residues.